Each of the 30 T cell receptor beta chains below was sequenced from the same sample in a study of identifying expanded T cells in peripheral blood (dated by TCRdb to between 2019 and 2020). Library method: the immunoSEQ multiplex PCR assay. What TCRdb holds here is the immuneACCESS table cut down to in-frame rearrangements. Part of the clones is not present; checked against another copy, under half of the missing clones reflect an unresolved V gene, and the others are unexplained. In this sample the table shows under 100,000 clones, 70% to 90% of which occur a single time. The top ten clonotypes cover around 7% of the sample. Material for sequencing was blood. These receptors all stem from a person aged 18 to 70 in good health.

The chain uses TRBV6-5 and TRBJ2-7, with 9 nucleotides matching TRBD1. The CDR3 is made up of 15 amino acids. From germline, CDR1 is MNHEY and CDR2 SVGAGI. Trimming at V came to 2 bases and at J to 4 bases, leaving 6 bases not matched to a gene. Written as DNA, the CDR3 is TGTGCCAGCAGTTACATGTCGGACAGGGGATACGAGCAGTACTTC. Its translation: CASSYMSDRGYEQYF.

The V and J genes are TRBV7-9 and TRBJ2-2; D possibly corresponds to TRBD2 (6 bases). Germline V gene data show CDR1 as SEHNR and CDR2 as FQNEAQ (reference sequence). This CDR3 has 16 residues. Trimming removed 7 bases at V and 3 bases at J, with 18 bases between. CDR3 nucleotides: TGTGCCAGCACCCCCCCCGGGGGTCTACACACCGGGGAGCTGTTTTTT. Translating it yields CASTPPGGLHTGELFF.

The chain employs TRBV30 and TRBJ1-1; D uncertain. Germline V CDR1 and CDR2: GTSNPN, SVGIG (reference sequence). The CDR3 covers 13 residues. Trimming cost V 2 bases and J 0 bases, with 7 bases left between them. Here the CDR3 reads CAWSNGMNTEAFF. The CDR3 DNA follows: TGTGCCTGGAGTAACGGAATGAACACTGAAGCTTTCTTT. Variable domain in full (rest from reference TRBV30 and TRBJ1-1): SQTIHQWPATLVQPVGSPLSLECTVEGTSNPNLYWYRQAAGRGLQLLFYSVGIGQISSEVPQNLSASRPQDRQFILSSKKLLLSDSGFYLCAWSNGMNTEAFFGQGTRLTVV.

The J gene is TRBJ1-5, the V gene TRBV10-1, with D possibly being TRBD1 (5 bases). The CDR3 covers 16 residues. V was shortened by 5 bases and J by 3 bases, with 17 bases between the two germline ends. CDR1 WNHNN and CDR2 SYGVQD come from the germline V gene (reference sequence). The DNA for the CDR3 is TGCGCCAGCAGTTCCGAGTCAAGACAGCTCAATCAGCCCCAGCATTTT. Translated: CASSSESRQLNQPQHF.

The chain uses TRBV4-1 and TRBJ2-1, with TRBD2 matching over 7 bases. After removal of 1 base from V and 0 bases from J, the junction contained 3 bases not matched to a gene. The germline V gene has CDR1 MGHRA and CDR2 YSYEKL. This CDR3 is 16 amino acids long. The DNA of the CDR3 is TGCGCCAGCAGCCAAGTGGGCGGGGGCTCCTACAATGAGCAGTTCTTC. The encoded protein is CASSQVGGGSYNEQFF.

The chain recombines TRBV29-1 with TRBJ2-3; D gene uncertain. CDR3 length: 14 residues. Germline lookup yields CDR1 SQVTM and CDR2 ANQGSEA. The V end was cut by 7 bases, the J end by 2 bases, with 16 bases between. Written as DNA, the CDR3 is TGCAGCGCTGATTTGGGGATGATCACAGATACGCAGTATTTT. This codes for CSADLGMITDTQYF.

The gene calls are TRBV29-1 and TRBJ2-7, with 10 positions matching TRBD1. The V and J ends lost 3 bases and 3 bases, in that order; junction bases with no gene match: 8. Per the germline V gene, CDR1 is SQVTM and CDR2 is ANQGSEA. CDR3 length: 15 residues. CDR3 in amino acids: CSVEVRDRGYYEQYF. The CDR3 DNA is TGCAGCGTTGAGGTACGGGACAGGGGATACTACGAGCAGTACTTC.

The chain carries TRBV13 and TRBJ2-2; 8 bases line up with TRBD1. CDR3 length: 16 residues. V dropped 3 bases and J dropped 2; count of bases not matched to a gene: 5. From germline, CDR1 is PRHDT and CDR2 FYEKMQ (reference sequence). The CDR3 DNA sequence: TGTGCCAGCAGCTTGCGGGGACAGGTAAACACCGGGGAGCTGTTTTTT. Protein: CASSLRGQVNTGELFF. Full variable domain (remainder filled in from reference TRBV13 and TRBJ2-2): AAGVIQSPRHLIKEKRETATLKCYPIPRHDTVYWYQQGPGQDPQFLISFYEKMQSDKGSIPDRFSAQQFSDYHSELNMSSLELGDSALYFCASSLRGQVNTGELFFGEGSRLTVL.

V gene TRBV18 combines with J gene TRBJ1-4, with 10 nucleotides matching TRBD1. CDR1 and CDR2 (germline): KGHSH, LQKENI. This CDR3 spans 16 amino acids. Trimming removed 5 bases from V and 0 bases from J; junction bases left unmatched: 3. The CDR3 nucleotides read TGTGCCAGCTCATACGGACAGGGGGCAACTAATGAAAAACTGTTTTTT. Translated, it gives CASSYGQGATNEKLFF.

The genes are TRBV9 and TRBJ2-1, with 9 bases lining up with TRBD2. Germline V CDR1 and CDR2: SGDLS, YYNGEE. The CDR3 has 18 amino acids. V was clipped by 4 bases and J by 5 bases; unmatched bases: 16. The CDR3 sequence: CASSPRDPLGTSNNEQFF. DNA of the CDR3: TGTGCCAGCAGCCCGAGGGACCCTCTCGGGACTAGCAACAATGAGCAGTTCTTC.

This clone was picked up one time. The chain is built from TRBV15 and TRBJ2-4, with D perhaps matching TRBD1 (5 bases). Trimming stripped 3 bases from V and 0 bases from J, with 12 bases between. This CDR3 region has 16 residues. Germline V lookup: CDR1 LNHNV, CDR2 YYDKDF (reference sequence). The CDR3 reads CATSSSRVPAKNIQYF. As DNA, the CDR3 is TGTGCCACCAGCAGTTCCAGGGTCCCAGCCAAAAACATTCAGTACTTC.

This clone was seen a single time. The chain recombines TRBV10-1 with TRBJ1-2; 11 bases map to TRBD1. This CDR3 has 13 residues. Germline V CDR1 and CDR2: WNHNN, SYGVQD (reference sequence). The junction had 5 bases not matched to a gene; V was cut back by 6 bases and J by 8 bases. CDR3 bases: TGCGCCAGCAGCGGGACAGGGGGACTGGGCTACACCTTC. Amino acid sequence: CASSGTGGLGYTF.

Regarding this clone: This CDR3 is also generated by other DNA sequences in the sample. CDR3 residues: CASSPGQGPSGANVLTF. As DNA, the CDR3 is TGTGCCAGCTCACCGGGACAGGGGCCTTCTGGGGCCAACGTCCTGACTTTC. This chain uses TRBV18 with TRBJ2-6, with 10 bases lining up with TRBD1. Germline V gene data show CDR1 as KGHSH and CDR2 as LQKENI. CDR3 length: 17 residues. The ends lost 3 bases at V and 1 base at J; junction bases unmatched: 3. Full variable domain (remainder filled in from reference TRBV18 and TRBJ2-6): NAGVMQNPRHLVRRRGQEARLRCSPMKGHSHVYWYRQLPEEGLKFMVYLQKENIIDESGMPKERFSAEFPKEGPSILRIQQVVRGDSAAYFCASSPGQGPSGANVLTFGAGSRLTVL.

This clone was observed a few times. This chain connects TRBV19 to TRBJ1-5; TRBD1 is a possible D gene (5 bases). In germline, CDR1 is LNHDA, CDR2 SQIVND (reference sequence). V lost 5 bases and J lost 5, with 13 bases in between. The CDR3 loop spans 14 amino acids. The CDR3 sequence is CASSSGGGYQPQHF. For the CDR3, the DNA is TGTGCCAGTAGTTCTGGCGGGGGGTATCAGCCCCAGCATTTT.

The CDR3 loop is CASSQDSPNQWPQHF. CDR3 DNA sequence: TGTGCCAGTAGTCAGGACAGTCCCAATCAGTGGCCCCAGCATTTT. The rearrangement joins TRBV19 to TRBJ1-5; tentative D call: TRBD1 (6 bases). Trimming removed 5 bases at V and 9 bases at J, with 20 bases between. Germline lookup yields CDR1 LNHDA and CDR2 SQIVND (reference sequence). The CDR3 has 15 residues.

In its sample, this clone was seen once. The chain carries TRBV2 and TRBJ2-2; 8 nucleotides match TRBD2. V was clipped by 5 bases and J by 0 bases; unmatched bases: 8. The CDR3 has 17 amino acids. In germline, CDR1 is SNHLY, CDR2 FYNNEI. The CDR3 protein is CASSLGRGATNTGELFF. The CDR3 coding sequence is TGTGCCAGCAGTCTTGGGCGGGGGGCCACGAACACCGGGGAGCTGTTTTTT. Combining the CDR3 with reference TRBV2 and TRBJ2-2 gives the whole variable domain EPEVTQTPSHQVTQMGQEVILRCVPISNHLYFYWYRQILGQKVEFLVSFYNNEISEKSEIFDDQFSVERPDGSNFTLKIRSTKLEDSAMYFCASSLGRGATNTGELFFGEGSRLTVL.

This clone appeared a few times. The rearrangement links TRBV25-1 to TRBJ1-2; D gene ambiguous. CDR1 is MGHDK, CDR2 SYGVNS, per germline. Between the trimmed V and J ends, which lost 3 bases and 8 bases, there was a span of 10 bases. The CDR3 runs to 12 residues. The CDR3: CASSDHGRGYTF. Written as DNA, the CDR3 is TGTGCCAGCAGTGATCACGGACGCGGCTACACCTTC.

This chain connects TRBV10-3 to TRBJ1-1; 7 bases agree with TRBD1. This CDR3 is 14 amino acids long. With V trimmed by 3 bases and J by 4 bases, 5 bases remained unmatched. Looked up from germline, CDR1 is ENHRY and CDR2 is SYGVKD. This CDR3 reads CAISDRTGSTEAFF. The CDR3 DNA follows: TGTGCCATCAGTGATCGGACAGGCAGCACTGAAGCTTTCTTT.

The CDR3 protein is CASSRTQSSYNEQFF. CDR3 in DNA: TGTGCCAGTAGTAGGACTCAAAGCTCCTACAATGAGCAGTTCTTC. V usage is TRBV19 and J usage is TRBJ2-1; D may be TRBD2 (5 bases). The CDR3 totals 15 residues. Trimming stripped 4 bases from V and 0 bases from J, with 10 bases between. CDR1 is LNHDA and CDR2 is SQIVND in the germline V gene (reference sequence).

The J gene is TRBJ2-7, the V gene TRBV18, with TRBD1 matching 7 bases. Germline CDR1 and CDR2: KGHSH and LQKENI. V dropped 6 bases and J dropped 0; count of bases not matched to a gene: 5. CDR3 length: 14 residues. In DNA form, the CDR3 reads TGTGCCAGCTCTATGACAGGGATCTCCTACGAGCAGTACTTC. Amino acids: CASSMTGISYEQYF.

The genes are TRBV7-6 and TRBJ2-1; 8 bases fit TRBD1. With 1 base clipped from V and 10 bases from J, the junction kept 15 bases outside the gene matches. CDR3 length: 17 residues. Germline V lookup: CDR1 SGHVS, CDR2 FNYEAQ. The CDR3 bases are TGTGCCAGCAGCTTAGGGGTACCGGGACAGGCCCAGGGGGAGCAGTTCTTC. Amino acids: CASSLGVPGQAQGEQFF.

The rearrangement uses TRBV2 and TRBJ1-2; perhaps TRBD1 as D (6 bases). The CDR3 totals 14 residues. In germline, CDR1 is SNHLY, CDR2 FYNNEI. The CDR3 sequence is CARNVEDRLYGYTF. CDR3 sequence (DNA): TGTGCACGAAACGTGGAGGACAGACTCTATGGCTACACCTTC.

The chain carries TRBV5-1 and TRBJ1-1; TRBD1 aligns across 8 bases. Germline V lookup: CDR1 SGHRS, CDR2 YFSETQ. The CDR3 has 15 amino acids. Trimming took 5 bases from V and 4 from J; bases not matched to a gene: 10. CDR3 coding DNA: TGCGCCAGCAGACCCCCACAGGGGGGAATCACTGAAGCTTTCTTT. It is translated as CASRPPQGGITEAFF.

CDR3 sequence reads: CASSLVSLYGYTF. Written as DNA, the CDR3 is TGTGCCAGCAGCTTAGTTTCCCTTTATGGCTACACCTTC. V is TRBV7-2 and J is TRBJ1-2; D call uncertain. V dropped 1 base and J dropped 5 bases, with 8 bases sitting between them. This CDR3 is 13 amino acids long. Germline V CDR1 and CDR2: SGHTA, FQGNSA.

The chain joins TRBV30 to TRBJ2-6; D unresolved. Trimming shortened V by 3 bases and J by 4 bases, and 13 bases separated the two germline ends. The V gene's germline CDR1 is GTSNPN and CDR2 SVGIG (reference sequence). The CDR3 is made up of 15 amino acids. CDR3 bases: TGTGCCTGGAGCGTTCGGGCGTCCGGGGCCAACGTCCTGACTTTC. Encoded protein: CAWSVRASGANVLTF. Based on the CDR3 plus reference TRBV30 and TRBJ2-6, the full variable domain is SQTIHQWPATLVQPVGSPLSLECTVEGTSNPNLYWYRQAAGRGLQLLFYSVGIGQISSEVPQNLSASRPQDRQFILSSKKLLLSDSGFYLCAWSVRASGANVLTFGAGSRLTVL.

This rearrangement joins TRBV6-1 to TRBJ2-6; D call uncertain. CDR1 and CDR2 from the germline V gene are MNHNS and SASEGT. The CDR3 runs 17 residues. Trimming left V 4 bases short and J 5 bases short, with 18 bases between. CDR3 loop: CASSACYAQSRANVLTF. CDR3 nucleotides: TGTGCCAGCAGTGCTTGCTATGCACAAAGTCGGGCCAACGTCCTGACTTTC.

V usage is TRBV5-1 and J usage is TRBJ1-2; D is unresolved. The CDR3 consists of 13 residues. The V gene lost 1 base and the J gene lost 4 bases, with 8 bases spanning the gap. Germline V gives CDR1 SGHRS, CDR2 YFSETQ. DNA of the CDR3: TGCGCCAGCAGCTTGCAGCGTCGCTATGGCTACACCTTC. Its protein product is CASSLQRRYGYTF.

CDR3 bases: TGTGCCAGCAGCGACCGACAGGGATCGGGCACTGAAGCTTTCTTT. As protein: CASSDRQGSGTEAFF. The chain carries TRBV9 and TRBJ1-1; TRBD1 matches at 7 bases. The germline V gene encodes CDR1 SGDLS and CDR2 YYNGEE. The CDR3 is 15 residues long. The ends lost 3 bases at V and 4 bases at J; junction bases unmatched: 9.

The rearrangement joins TRBV5-1 to TRBJ2-1; D ambiguous. Germline lookup yields CDR1 SGHRS and CDR2 YFSETQ. The CDR3 length is 15 residues. V shed 4 bases and J shed 0 bases, with 11 bases lying between them. The CDR3 spells CASSPRASSYNEQFF. In DNA, the CDR3 is TGCGCCAGCAGCCCCCGAGCGAGCTCCTACAATGAGCAGTTCTTC.

V is TRBV29-1 and J is TRBJ2-7; D remains unclear. In germline, CDR1 is SQVTM, CDR2 ANQGSEA. The CDR3 extends over 12 amino acids. The germline V and J ends were trimmed by 4 bases and 2 bases, with 9 bases remaining between them. This CDR3 reads CSVARTPYEQYF. The CDR3 DNA sequence: TGCAGCGTTGCACGGACCCCCTACGAGCAGTACTTC.